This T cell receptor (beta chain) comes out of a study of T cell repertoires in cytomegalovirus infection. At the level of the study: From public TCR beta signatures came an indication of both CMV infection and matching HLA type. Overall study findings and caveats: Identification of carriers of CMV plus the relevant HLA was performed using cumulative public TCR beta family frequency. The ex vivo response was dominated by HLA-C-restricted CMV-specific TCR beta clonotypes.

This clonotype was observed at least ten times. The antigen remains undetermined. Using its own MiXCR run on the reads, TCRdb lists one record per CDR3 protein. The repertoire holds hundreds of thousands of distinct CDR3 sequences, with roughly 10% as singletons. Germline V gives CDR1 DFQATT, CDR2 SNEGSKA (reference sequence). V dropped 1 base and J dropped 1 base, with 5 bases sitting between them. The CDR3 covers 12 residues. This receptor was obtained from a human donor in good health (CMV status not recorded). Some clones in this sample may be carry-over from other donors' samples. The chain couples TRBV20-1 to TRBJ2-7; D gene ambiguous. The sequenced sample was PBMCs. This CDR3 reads CSARALSYEQYF. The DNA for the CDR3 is TGCAGTGCTAGAGCCCTGTCCTACGAGCAGTACTTC.